This T cell receptor beta chain was recorded in a study of monozygotic twins with inflammatory bowel disease. General study points: The data did not back a single strong IBD-associated clonotype or signal.

The UMIs carried a 6-nucleotide sample barcode, and they were added by template switching. TCRdb re-analyzed the 5' RACE reads; it lists each CDR3 protein once, without DNA. The sample holds 350,000 to 500,000 distinct CDR3 sequences. Whole-blood total RNA was extracted without T cell sorting. From germline, CDR1 is MNHEY and CDR2 SMNVEV (reference sequence). The CDR3 runs to 15 residues. Concerning this clonotype itself: Its target is not known.

What was sequenced was blood. The V gene is TRBV27, the J gene TRBJ2-2; TCRdb indicates TRBD2, and absent DNA this call remains unverified. This receptor was obtained from a human donor with ulcerative colitis or Crohn's disease, or a healthy co-twin of an affected twin (not recorded which). CDR3 sequence reads: CASSFKRGSGGELFF.